The present T cell receptor (beta chain) was sequenced within a study of shared clonotypes between healthy human individuals. Study-level findings and limits: Owing to a small donor count, the genetic and exposure-history diversity represented was limited.

About this clone itself: Its target is not known.

Over several immunoSEQ plates, each subset's genomic DNA was distributed in even portions. Sequencing was performed with immunoSEQ multiplex PCR; in TCRdb, only in-frame clones are kept and a portion is missing. The repertoire holds about 560,000 clones, with 70% to 80% as singletons. The CDR3 has 15 residues. Germline loops: CDR1 MDHEN, CDR2 SYDVKM. V was cut by 6 bases and J by 4 bases, with 19 bases left in between. This clonotype was obtained from a middle-aged woman in good health. Some clones in this sample may be carry-over from other donors' samples. The material sequenced was PBMCs. V usage is TRBV28 and J usage is TRBJ2-7; tentative D call: TRBD1 (5 bases). Written as DNA, the CDR3 is TGTGCCAGCAGCCCAAGGGGTAGGGCAGCTTACGAGCAGTACTTC. Translated: CASSPRGRAAYEQYF.